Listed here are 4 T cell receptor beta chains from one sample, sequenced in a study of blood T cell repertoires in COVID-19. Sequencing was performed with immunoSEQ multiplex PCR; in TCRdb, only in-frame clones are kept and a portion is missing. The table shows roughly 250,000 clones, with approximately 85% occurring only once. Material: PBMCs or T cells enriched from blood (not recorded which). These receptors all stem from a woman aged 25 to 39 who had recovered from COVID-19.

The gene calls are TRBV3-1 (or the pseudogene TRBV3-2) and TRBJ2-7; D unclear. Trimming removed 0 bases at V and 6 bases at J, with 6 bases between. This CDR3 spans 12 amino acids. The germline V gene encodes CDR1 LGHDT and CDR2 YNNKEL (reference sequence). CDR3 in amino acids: CASSQDGGEQYF. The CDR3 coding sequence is TGTGCCAGCAGCCAAGATGGCGGCGAGCAGTACTTC.

DNA of the CDR3: TGTGCCAGCACCCCATGGACAGGGAGTGAAAAACTGTTTTTT. Its translation is CASTPWTGSEKLFF. This chain connects TRBV28 to TRBJ1-4; 8 nucleotides align to TRBD1. CDR3 length: 14 residues. With 7 bases clipped from V and 7 bases from J, the junction kept 8 bases outside the gene matches. The germline CDR1 and CDR2 sequences are MDHEN and SYDVKM.

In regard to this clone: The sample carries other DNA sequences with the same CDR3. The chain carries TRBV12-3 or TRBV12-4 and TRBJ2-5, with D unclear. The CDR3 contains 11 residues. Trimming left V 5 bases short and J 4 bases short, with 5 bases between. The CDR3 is CASSPRETQYF. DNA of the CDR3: TGTGCCAGCAGTCCCCGAGAGACCCAGTACTTC.

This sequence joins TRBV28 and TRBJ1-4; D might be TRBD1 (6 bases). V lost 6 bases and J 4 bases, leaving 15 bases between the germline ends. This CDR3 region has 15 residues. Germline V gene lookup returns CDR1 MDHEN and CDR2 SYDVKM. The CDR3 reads CASSSPDRLNEKLFF. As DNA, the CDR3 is TGTGCCAGCAGCTCGCCCGACAGGCTTAATGAAAAACTGTTTTTT.